The 8 T cell receptor beta chains below come from one sample, sequenced in a study of T-cell reconstitution after alpha-beta-depleted transplantation in children. Library preparation (for TCRbeta) was performed with unique molecular identifiers. TCRdb reprocessed the PCR reads via MiXCR and lists one record per CDR3 protein. The data hold about 110,000 distinct CDR3 sequences, with 10% observed a single time. The material sequenced was PBMCs from the stem cell graft donor, taken from the stem cell graft. All receptors come from a human donor who donated a stem cell graft to a child with acute lymphoblastic leukemia.

This chain uses TRBV11-3 with TRBJ2-1, with 10 bases fitting TRBD2. J gave up 5 bases and V 1 base, and 2 bases lay outside the gene matches. The CDR3 is 15 residues long. Germline V gives CDR1 SGHNT, CDR2 YENEEA. The CDR3 nucleotides read TGTGCCAGCAGCTTAGGGGGGACTAGCGACAATGAGCAGTTCTTC. Translation gives CASSLGGTSDNEQFF.

This clonotype was detected many times. The chain uses TRBV5-1 and TRBJ2-1; the D is unclear. Germline-derived CDR1 and CDR2 are SGHRS and YFSETQ. There are 11 residues in the CDR3. Deletions cut 2 bases from V and 10 bases from J, with 7 bases between. This chain's CDR3 is CASSFQREQFF. The CDR3 DNA follows: TGCGCCAGCAGCTTCCAGAGGGAGCAGTTCTTC.

The chain employs TRBV18 and TRBJ2-7; D gene uncertain. The germline gives CDR1 KGHSH, CDR2 LQKENI. The CDR3 has 13 amino acids. The V and J ends lost 4 bases and 5 bases respectively, with 12 bases between them. The CDR3 loop is CASSLERDDEQYF. As DNA, the CDR3 is TGTGCCAGCTCACTAGAAAGGGATGACGAGCAGTACTTC. The whole variable domain, remainder taken from reference TRBV18 and TRBJ2-7, is NAGVMQNPRHLVRRRGQEARLRCSPMKGHSHVYWYRQLPEEGLKFMVYLQKENIIDESGMPKERFSAEFPKEGPSILRIQQVVRGDSAAYFCASSLERDDEQYFGPGTRLTVT.

This chain connects TRBV18 to TRBJ2-1; 7 bases fit TRBD1. V shed 6 bases, J shed 4 bases, and the junction held 9 bases outside the gene matches. The CDR3 has 15 amino acids. Germline CDR1 reads KGHSH; CDR2 reads LQKENI. Here the CDR3 DNA reads TGTGCCAGCTCCCAGACAGGGAACACATACAATGAGCAGTTCTTC. It codes for CASSQTGNTYNEQFF. Supplemented by reference TRBV18 and TRBJ2-1, the full variable domain reads NAGVMQNPRHLVRRRGQEARLRCSPMKGHSHVYWYRQLPEEGLKFMVYLQKENIIDESGMPKERFSAEFPKEGPSILRIQQVVRGDSAAYFCASSQTGNTYNEQFFGPGTRLTVL.

In this sample, this clonotype turned up many times. The chain has TRBV4-2 and TRBJ1-6; D may be TRBD1 (6 bases). The germline V and J ends were trimmed by 4 bases and 4 bases, with 26 bases remaining between them. The CDR3 runs 20 residues. From germline, CDR1 is LGHNA and CDR2 YNFKEQ. CDR3 coding DNA: TGTGCCAGCAGCCCCCCATCCTGGGGGGCGAGTTCGGGGTATAATTCACCCCTCCACTTT. It translates to CASSPPSWGASSGYNSPLHF.

This clonotype was detected ten times or more. The chain is built from TRBV12-3 or TRBV12-4 and TRBJ1-5, with unresolved D. V was cut by 6 bases and J by 0 bases, with 9 bases left in between. The CDR3 runs to 14 residues. The CDR3 loop reads CASRAQISNQPQHF. The CDR3 region has the DNA TGTGCCAGCAGGGCTCAGATTAGCAATCAGCCCCAGCATTTT.

This clonotype was recorded a few times. Possible read error: a much larger clone is one base away. The chain links TRBV6-2 or TRBV6-3 to TRBJ1-1; D gene unclear. CDR3 size: 14 residues. Germline V gene data show CDR1 as MNHEY and CDR2 as SVGEGT. The V gene lost 2 bases and the J gene lost 1 base, with 8 bases spanning the gap. The DNA of the CDR3 is TGTGCCAGCAGTTACCAGGCGGGGAACACTGAAGCTTTCTTT. Protein: CASSYQAGNTEAFF.

This clonotype has a count of ten or more. V gene TRBV30 combines with J gene TRBJ2-5; D ambiguous. V lost 0 bases, J lost 11 bases, and 13 bases lay in between. CDR1 and CDR2 (germline): GTSNPN, SVGIG (reference sequence). The CDR3 totals 12 residues. CDR3 DNA sequence: TGTGCCTGGAGTGTTTACAGCACCTTTCAGTACTTC. Translation gives CAWSVYSTFQYF.